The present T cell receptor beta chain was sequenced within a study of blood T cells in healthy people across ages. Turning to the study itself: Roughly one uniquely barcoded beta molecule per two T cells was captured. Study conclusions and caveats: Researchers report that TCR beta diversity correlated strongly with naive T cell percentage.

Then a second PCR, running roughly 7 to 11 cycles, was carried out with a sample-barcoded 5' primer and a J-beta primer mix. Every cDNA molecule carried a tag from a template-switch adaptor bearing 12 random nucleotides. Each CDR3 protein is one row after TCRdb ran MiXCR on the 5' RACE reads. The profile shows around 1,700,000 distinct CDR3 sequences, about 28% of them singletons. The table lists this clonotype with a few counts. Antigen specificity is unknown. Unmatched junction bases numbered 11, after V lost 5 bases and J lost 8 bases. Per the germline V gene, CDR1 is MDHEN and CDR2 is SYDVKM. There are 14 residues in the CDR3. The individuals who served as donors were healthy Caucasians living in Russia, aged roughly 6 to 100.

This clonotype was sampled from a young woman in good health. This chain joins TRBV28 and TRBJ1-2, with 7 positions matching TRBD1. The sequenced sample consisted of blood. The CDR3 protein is CASSLRGQGIGYTF. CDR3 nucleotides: TGTGCCAGCAGTCTAAGGGGGCAGGGCATAGGCTACACCTTC.